Each of the 28 T cell receptor beta chains below was sequenced from the same sample in a study of blood T cell repertoires in COVID-19 (dated by TCRdb to 2020 to 2022). The library came from the immunoSEQ multiplex PCR assay. TCRdb's version of the immuneACCESS table is confined to in-frame rearrangements and falls short of the full clone set. An unresolved V gene accounts for under half of the shortfall where checked; the remainder is of unknown origin. This sample has around 230,000 clones in its table, and 82% of those were observed once. The top ten clones comprise around 16% of the sample. Material: PBMCs or T cells enriched from blood (not recorded which). The origin of the receptors is a man aged 40-55 years who had recovered from COVID-19.

The chain is built from TRBV7-9 and TRBJ1-2; TRBD1 might be the D (5 bases). Germline V gene data show CDR1 as SEHNR and CDR2 as FQNEAQ (reference sequence). V gave up 2 bases and J gave up 8 bases, with 12 bases separating them. This CDR3 contains 13 residues. In nucleotides, the CDR3 is TGTGCCAGCAGCTTAATCCAGGGCCAGGGCTACACCTTC. It specifies CASSLIQGQGYTF. Drawing the rest from reference TRBV7-9 and TRBJ1-2, the complete variable domain is DTGVSQNPRHKITKRGQNVTFRCDPISEHNRLYWYRQTLGQGPEFLTYFQNEAQLEKSRLLSDRFSAERPKGSFSTLEIQRTEQGDSAMYLCASSLIQGQGYTFGSGTRLTVV.

The chain is built from TRBV5-1 and TRBJ2-4; D uncertain. V lost 0 bases and J lost 0, with 10 bases in between. The CDR3 has 16 amino acids. The germline V gene encodes CDR1 SGHRS and CDR2 YFSETQ. The CDR3, as DNA: TGCGCCAGCAGCTTGGGGTCTGGCGGAGCCAAAAACATTCAGTACTTC. It codes for CASSLGSGGAKNIQYF. The full variable domain, its missing parts supplied by reference TRBV5-1 and TRBJ2-4, is KAGVTQTPRYLIKTRGQQVTLSCSPISGHRSVSWYQQTPGQGLQFLFEYFSETQRNKGNFPGRFSGRQFSNSRSEMNVSTLELGDSALYLCASSLGSGGAKNIQYFGAGTRLSVL.

In its sample, this clone was seen a few times. The rearrangement uses TRBV15 and TRBJ1-6; 7 nucleotides agree with TRBD1. Germline CDR1 is LNHNV and CDR2 is YYDKDF (reference sequence). With 0 bases clipped from V and 15 bases from J, the junction kept 2 bases outside the gene matches. This CDR3 region has 12 residues. CDR3 nucleotides: TGTGCCACCAGCAGAGAGAGGGGGCACCTCCACTTT. Amino acids: CATSRERGHLHF.

V gene TRBV30 combines with J gene TRBJ1-3; D uncertain. V lost 0 bases and J lost 0, with 6 bases in between. The length of the CDR3 is 14 residues. Germline CDR1 and CDR2: GTSNPN and SVGIG (reference sequence). The CDR3 reads CAWSVSHSGNTIYF. CDR3 DNA sequence: TGTGCCTGGAGTGTAAGCCACTCTGGAAACACCATATATTTT.

The rearrangement links TRBV29-1 to TRBJ1-5; TRBD1 might be the D (6 bases). The CDR3 has 13 amino acids. Between the trimmed V and J ends, which lost 6 bases and 5 bases, there was a span of 14 bases. Looked up from germline, CDR1 is SQVTM and CDR2 is ANQGSEA. The CDR3 DNA reads as TGCAGCGTGAAGACAGGAATTTATCAGCCCCAGCATTTT. Its translation: CSVKTGIYQPQHF.

The rearrangement links TRBV6-5 to TRBJ2-5; D ambiguous. Trimming cost V 2 bases and J 5 bases, with 12 bases left between them. The CDR3 has 14 residues. CDR1 and CDR2 (germline): MNHEY, SVGAGI. Here the CDR3 reads CASSYPPGWETQYF. DNA of the CDR3: TGTGCCAGCAGTTACCCCCCCGGGTGGGAGACCCAGTACTTC.

The chain couples TRBV30 to TRBJ2-7; possible D gene TRBD1, 7 bases. CDR3 length equals 13 residues. Germline loops: CDR1 GTSNPN, CDR2 SVGIG (reference sequence). V lost 7 bases and J lost 0, with 13 bases in between. The CDR3: CASARDSSYEQYF. The DNA for the CDR3 is TGTGCCTCTGCGCGGGACAGCTCCTACGAGCAGTACTTC.

The J gene is TRBJ1-1, the V gene TRBV9; D may be TRBD1 (6 bases). The CDR3 contains 15 residues. Looked up from germline, CDR1 is SGDLS and CDR2 is YYNGEE. Trimming removed 2 bases at V and 0 bases at J, with 11 bases between. CDR3 in amino acids: CASSVSGDMNTEAFF. In DNA, the CDR3 is TGTGCCAGCAGCGTTTCCGGGGACATGAACACTGAAGCTTTCTTT.

The gene calls are TRBV9 and TRBJ2-2; perhaps TRBD1 as D (5 bases). Between the trimmed V and J ends, which lost 0 bases and 4 bases, there was a span of 13 bases. CDR3 size: 16 residues. CDR1 is SGDLS, CDR2 YYNGEE, per germline. The chain's CDR3 is CASSVDPYRTTGELFF. The DNA of the CDR3 is TGTGCCAGCAGCGTAGATCCGTACAGGACCACCGGGGAGCTGTTTTTT.

The J gene is TRBJ1-2, the V gene TRBV7-2; 7 bases are shared with TRBD1. The CDR3 covers 14 residues. Germline loops: CDR1 SGHTA, CDR2 FQGNSA. Trimming at V came to 4 bases and at J to 8 bases, leaving 10 bases not matched to a gene. CDR3 coding DNA: TGTGCCAGCAGCTCCGGCGACAGGGTTAAGGGCTACACCTTC. It encodes CASSSGDRVKGYTF.

This sequence joins TRBV6-5 and TRBJ1-2; 9 bases map to TRBD1. V dropped 6 bases and J dropped 7; count of bases not matched to a gene: 12. Germline CDR1 MNHEY, CDR2 SVGAGI. The CDR3 is made up of 15 amino acids. As DNA, the CDR3 is TGTGCCAGCAGACCTCCGGGACAGGGCCCCTCTGGCTACACCTTC. This translates into CASRPPGQGPSGYTF.

Only one count was recorded for this clone. The chain employs TRBV5-5 and TRBJ1-1; perhaps TRBD1 as D (5 bases). V shed 2 bases and J shed 4 bases, with 12 bases lying between them. CDR3 length: 14 amino acids. CDR1 and CDR2 from the germline V gene are SGHKS and YYEKEE (reference sequence). The CDR3 sequence is CASSFSGGGTEAFF. In DNA form, the CDR3 reads TGTGCCAGCAGCTTTTCGGGGGGAGGCACTGAAGCTTTCTTT.

This clone was picked up one time. This chain joins TRBV29-1 and TRBJ2-1, with D possibly being TRBD2 (7 bases). V was trimmed by 5 bases and J by 1 base, leaving 15 bases between them. Per germline, CDR1 SQVTM and CDR2 ANQGSEA. This CDR3 comprises 15 residues. This CDR3 reads CSVKGGERSYNEQFF. CDR3 sequence (DNA): TGCAGCGTTAAGGGGGGGGAGCGGTCCTACAATGAGCAGTTCTTC.

This chain uses TRBV2 with TRBJ2-4; possibly TRBD1 for D (5 bases). The germline gives CDR1 SNHLY, CDR2 FYNNEI. With 6 bases removed from V and 2 bases from J, the gap between germline ends came to 8 bases. The CDR3 totals 13 residues. The CDR3 loop reads CASRDMTKNIQYF. As DNA, the CDR3 is TGTGCCAGCAGGGACATGACCAAAAACATTCAGTACTTC.

The V gene is TRBV5-4, the J gene TRBJ2-1; 7 bases match TRBD1. Germline V gene sequence: CDR1 SGHNT, CDR2 YYREEE (reference sequence). This CDR3 region has 15 residues. Germline trimming cut 4 bases from V and 6 bases from J; bases unmatched to any gene: 10. CDR3 in amino acids: CASSRDSPPSNEQFF. CDR3 nucleotide sequence: TGTGCCAGCAGCCGGGACAGCCCACCGAGCAATGAGCAGTTCTTC. Full variable domain (missing parts from reference TRBV5-4 and TRBJ2-1): ETGVTQSPTHLIKTRGQQVTLRCSSQSGHNTVSWYQQALGQGPQFIFQYYREEENGRGNFPPRFSGLQFPNYSSELNVNALELDDSALYLCASSRDSPPSNEQFFGPGTRLTVL.

The table lists this clone with a count of one. The CDR3, as DNA: TGTGCTAGTGGTTTGGTAGGGAGGGATGAGACCCAGTACTTC. Protein product: CASGLVGRDETQYF. V is TRBV12-5 and J is TRBJ2-5; 7 nucleotides match TRBD2. The trim removed 0 bases at V and 5 bases at J, leaving 3 bases unmatched. The germline gives CDR1 LGHNT, CDR2 FRNRAP. The CDR3 runs to 14 residues.

The V and J genes are TRBV19 and TRBJ2-5, with D possibly TRBD1 on 5 matching bases. V was trimmed by 10 bases and J by 5 bases, leaving 17 bases between them. The germline V gene has CDR1 LNHDA and CDR2 SQIVND (reference sequence). The CDR3 length is 13 residues. CDR3 sequence: CATSGGALETQYF. CDR3 sequence (DNA): TGTGCCACCTCGGGTGGGGCGCTTGAGACCCAGTACTTC.

This clone has only a few counts. This rearrangement joins TRBV7-3 to TRBJ1-2; D gene ambiguous. The ends were cut back, 0 bases at V and 2 bases at J, with 10 bases in the middle. Looked up from germline, CDR1 is SGHTA and CDR2 is FQGTGA. The CDR3 extends over 15 amino acids. This CDR3 is CASSLTPTDNYGYTF. The CDR3 coding sequence is TGTGCCAGCAGCTTAACCCCCACAGACAACTATGGCTACACCTTC.

The gene calls are TRBV7-2 and TRBJ2-2; 11 bases align to TRBD2. The germline V gene has CDR1 SGHTA and CDR2 FQGNSA. The CDR3 sequence is 19 residues long. Unmatched junction bases numbered 8, after V lost 1 base and J lost 1 base. In DNA form, the CDR3 reads TGTGCCAGCAGCTTAGGAAGGTCTAGCGGGAGGTGGAACACCGGGGAGCTGTTTTTT. This sequence encodes CASSLGRSSGRWNTGELFF.

The genes are TRBV19 and TRBJ2-2; TRBD2 matches 10 bases. The CDR3 runs 15 residues. Trimming removed 2 bases from V and 6 bases from J; junction bases left unmatched: 3. Germline V lookup: CDR1 LNHDA, CDR2 SQIVND (reference sequence). The CDR3 spells CASSILAGVAGELFF. The DNA of the CDR3 is TGTGCCAGTAGTATACTAGCGGGAGTTGCCGGGGAGCTGTTTTTT.

The sample holds a few counts of this clone. The sample contains more than one DNA sequence encoding this CDR3. The V gene is TRBV28, the J gene TRBJ1-2; D call uncertain. The V and J ends lost 2 bases and 0 bases respectively, with 4 bases between them. CDR3 length: 13 residues. CDR1 and CDR2 (germline): MDHEN, SYDVKM. The CDR3 region has the DNA TGTGCCAGCAGTTTAACGGCTAACTATGGCTACACCTTC. Amino acid sequence: CASSLTANYGYTF.

The chain combines TRBV28 with TRBJ1-6; TRBD1 matches 7 bases. Germline CDR1 and CDR2: MDHEN and SYDVKM. J lost 9 bases, V lost 7 bases, and 9 bases had no gene match. The length of the CDR3 is 14 residues. This CDR3 reads CASIPGTVSSPLHF. As DNA, the CDR3 is TGTGCCAGCATCCCCGGGACAGTCTCTTCACCCCTCCACTTT.

CDR3 residues: CASSTRTGGADQPQHF. The CDR3 nucleotides are TGTGCCAGCAGTACCCGGACAGGGGGCGCGGATCAGCCCCAGCATTTT. This chain uses TRBV28 with TRBJ1-5; 11 positions agree with TRBD1. Germline CDR1 and CDR2: MDHEN and SYDVKM. The CDR3 extends over 16 amino acids. V was pared by 5 bases and J by 5 bases, with 8 bases of the junction left unmatched.

The chain uses TRBV9 and TRBJ2-1; tentatively, D is TRBD2 (6 bases). This CDR3 spans 16 amino acids. The V gene's germline CDR1 is SGDLS and CDR2 YYNGEE. The V and J ends lost 0 bases and 6 bases respectively, with 16 bases between them. CDR3 region: CASSVGGTSMGNEQFF. The CDR3, as DNA: TGTGCCAGCAGCGTAGGGGGGACTTCCATGGGCAATGAGCAGTTCTTC.

V usage is TRBV27 and J usage is TRBJ1-4, with D possibly matching TRBD1 (6 bases). The germline gives CDR1 MNHEY, CDR2 SMNVEV (reference sequence). Trimming removed 3 bases from V and 7 bases from J, with 12 bases in between. The CDR3 has 14 residues. CDR3 in amino acids: CASSLVGGTEKLFF. DNA for the CDR3: TGTGCCAGCAGTTTGGTAGGGGGAACTGAAAAACTGTTTTTT.

The chain employs TRBV6-5 and TRBJ2-1; 7 nucleotides align to TRBD1. The CDR3 length is 14 residues. Germline CDR1 MNHEY, CDR2 SVGAGI. The junction had 11 bases not matched to a gene; V was cut back by 6 bases and J by 9 bases. CDR3 nucleotides: TGTGCCAGCAGGGCAACAGGGGTTGTTCCTGAGCAGTTCTTC. It encodes CASRATGVVPEQFF.

The genes are TRBV5-6 and TRBJ1-6, with a possible D match to TRBD1 (6 bases). V was shortened by 0 bases and J by 7 bases, with 11 bases between the two germline ends. Germline-derived CDR1 and CDR2 are SGHDT and YYEEEE. The CDR3 contains 15 residues. CDR3 in DNA: TGTGCCAGCAGCTTGGCACAGGGTGGAAATTCACCCCTCCACTTT. It encodes CASSLAQGGNSPLHF.

The V call is TRBV2, the J call TRBJ1-4; 10 bases agree with TRBD1. The germline gives CDR1 SNHLY, CDR2 FYNNEI. J lost 3 bases, V lost 7 bases, and 14 bases had no gene match. The CDR3 runs 18 residues. CDR3 in amino acids: CASTRQGATIFSNEKLFF. CDR3 DNA sequence: TGTGCCAGCACTAGACAGGGGGCAACTATTTTTTCTAATGAAAAACTGTTTTTT.